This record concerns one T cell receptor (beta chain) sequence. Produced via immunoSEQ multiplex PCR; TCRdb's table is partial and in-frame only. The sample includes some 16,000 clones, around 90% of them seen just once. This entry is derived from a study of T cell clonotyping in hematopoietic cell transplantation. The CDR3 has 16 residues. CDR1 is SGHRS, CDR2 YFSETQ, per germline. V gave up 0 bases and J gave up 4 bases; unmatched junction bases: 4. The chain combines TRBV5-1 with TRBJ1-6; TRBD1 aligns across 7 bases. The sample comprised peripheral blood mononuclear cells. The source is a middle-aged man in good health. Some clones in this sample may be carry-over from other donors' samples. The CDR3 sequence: CASSLAGQRYNSPLHF. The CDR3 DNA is TGCGCCAGCAGCTTGGCGGGACAGAGGTATAATTCACCCCTCCACTTT.